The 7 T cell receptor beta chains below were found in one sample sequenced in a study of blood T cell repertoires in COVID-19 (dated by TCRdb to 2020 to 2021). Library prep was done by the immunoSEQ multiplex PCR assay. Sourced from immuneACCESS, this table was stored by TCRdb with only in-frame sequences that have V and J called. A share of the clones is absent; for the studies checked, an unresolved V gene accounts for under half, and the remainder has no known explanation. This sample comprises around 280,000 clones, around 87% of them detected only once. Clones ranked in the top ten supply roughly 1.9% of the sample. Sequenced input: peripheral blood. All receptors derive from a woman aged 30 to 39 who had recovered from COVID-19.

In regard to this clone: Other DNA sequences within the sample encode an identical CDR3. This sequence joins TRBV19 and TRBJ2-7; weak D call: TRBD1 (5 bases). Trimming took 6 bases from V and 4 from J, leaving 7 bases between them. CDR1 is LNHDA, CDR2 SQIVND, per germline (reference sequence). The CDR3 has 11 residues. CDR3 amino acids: CASSDRYEQYF. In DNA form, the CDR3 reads TGTGCCAGTAGCGACAGATACGAGCAGTACTTC.

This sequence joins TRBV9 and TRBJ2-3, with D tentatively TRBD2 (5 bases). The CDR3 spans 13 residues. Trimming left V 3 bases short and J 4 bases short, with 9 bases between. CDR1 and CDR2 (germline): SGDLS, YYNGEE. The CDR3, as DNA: TGTGCCAGCAGCGCTCTAGCAGCAGATACGCAGTATTTT. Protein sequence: CASSALAADTQYF.

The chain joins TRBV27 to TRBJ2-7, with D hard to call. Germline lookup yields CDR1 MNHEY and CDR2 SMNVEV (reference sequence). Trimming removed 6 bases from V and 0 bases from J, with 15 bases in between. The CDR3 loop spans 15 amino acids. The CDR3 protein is CASSALTGSSYEQYF. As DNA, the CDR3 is TGTGCCAGCAGCGCCTTGACGGGTAGCTCCTACGAGCAGTACTTC.

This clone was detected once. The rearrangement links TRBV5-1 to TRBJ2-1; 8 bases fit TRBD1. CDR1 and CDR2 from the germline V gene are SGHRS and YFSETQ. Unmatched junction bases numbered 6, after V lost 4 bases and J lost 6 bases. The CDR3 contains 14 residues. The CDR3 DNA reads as TGCGCCAGCAGCCACGGACAGGGAAGCAATGAGCAGTTCTTC. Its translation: CASSHGQGSNEQFF.

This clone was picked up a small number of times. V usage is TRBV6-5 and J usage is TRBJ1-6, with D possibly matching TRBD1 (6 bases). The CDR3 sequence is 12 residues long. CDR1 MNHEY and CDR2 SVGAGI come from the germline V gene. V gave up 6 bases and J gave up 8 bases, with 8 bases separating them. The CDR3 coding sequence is TGTGCCAGCAGCCCAGGGGATTCACCCCTCCACTTT. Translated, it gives CASSPGDSPLHF.

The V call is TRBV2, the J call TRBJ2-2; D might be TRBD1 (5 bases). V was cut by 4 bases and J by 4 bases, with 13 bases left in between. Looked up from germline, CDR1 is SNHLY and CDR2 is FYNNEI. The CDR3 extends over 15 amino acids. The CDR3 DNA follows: TGTGCCAGCAGTGGGGGCAGATCGGGCACCGGGGAGCTGTTTTTT. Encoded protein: CASSGGRSGTGELFF.

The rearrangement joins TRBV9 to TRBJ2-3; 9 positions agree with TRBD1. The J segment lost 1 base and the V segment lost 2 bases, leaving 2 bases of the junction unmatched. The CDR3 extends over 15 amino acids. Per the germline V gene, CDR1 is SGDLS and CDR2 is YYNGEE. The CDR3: CASSVHRGRTDTQYF. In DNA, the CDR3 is TGTGCCAGCAGCGTTCACAGGGGGCGCACAGATACGCAGTATTTT.